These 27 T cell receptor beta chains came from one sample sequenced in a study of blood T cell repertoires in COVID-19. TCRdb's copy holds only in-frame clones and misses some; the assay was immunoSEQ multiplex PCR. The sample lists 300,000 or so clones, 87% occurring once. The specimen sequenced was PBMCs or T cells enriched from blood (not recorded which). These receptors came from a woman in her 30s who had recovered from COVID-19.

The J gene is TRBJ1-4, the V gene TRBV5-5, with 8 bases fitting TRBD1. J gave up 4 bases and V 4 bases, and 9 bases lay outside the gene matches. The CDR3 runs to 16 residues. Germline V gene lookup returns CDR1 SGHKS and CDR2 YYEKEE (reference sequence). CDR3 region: CASSPPTGGVNEKLFF. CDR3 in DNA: TGTGCCAGCAGCCCGCCTACAGGGGGTGTTAATGAAAAACTGTTTTTT.

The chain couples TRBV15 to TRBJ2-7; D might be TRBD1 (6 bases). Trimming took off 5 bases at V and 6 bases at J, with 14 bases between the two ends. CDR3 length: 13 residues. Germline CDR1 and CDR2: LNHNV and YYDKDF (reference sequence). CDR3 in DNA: TGTGCCACCAGCCATAGAGGGGGTGTCGAGCAGTACTTC. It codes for CATSHRGGVEQYF.

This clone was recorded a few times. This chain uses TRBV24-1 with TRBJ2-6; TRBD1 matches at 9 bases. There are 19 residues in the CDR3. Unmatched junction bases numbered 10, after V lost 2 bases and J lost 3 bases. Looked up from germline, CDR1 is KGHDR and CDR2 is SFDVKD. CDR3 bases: TGTGCCACCAGTGATTCCAGGACAGGGGAAGGACGTGGGGCCAACGTCCTGACTTTC. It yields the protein CATSDSRTGEGRGANVLTF.

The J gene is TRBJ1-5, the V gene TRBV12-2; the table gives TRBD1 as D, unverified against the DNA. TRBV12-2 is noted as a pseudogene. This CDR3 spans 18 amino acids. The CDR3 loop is CASRAWIRGGAGNQPQHF. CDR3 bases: TGTGCAAGTCGCGCATGGATTCGTGGTGGGGCTGGCAATCAGCCCCAGCATTTT.

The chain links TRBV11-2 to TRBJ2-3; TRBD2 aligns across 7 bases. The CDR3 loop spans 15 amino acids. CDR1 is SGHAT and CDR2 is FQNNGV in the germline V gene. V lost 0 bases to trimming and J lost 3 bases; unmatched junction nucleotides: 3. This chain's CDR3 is CASSLERGLTDTQYF. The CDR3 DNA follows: TGTGCCAGCAGCTTAGAGCGGGGGTTGACAGATACGCAGTATTTT.

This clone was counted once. The DNA of the CDR3 is TGTGCCAGCAGCCAAGAGTGGACAGGGGAAGGCTACACCTTC. It yields the protein CASSQEWTGEGYTF. V gene TRBV3-1 (or the pseudogene TRBV3-2) combines with J gene TRBJ1-2; 9 nucleotides align to TRBD1. The CDR3 is 14 residues long. CDR1 and CDR2 from the germline V gene are LGHDT and YNNKEL (reference sequence). V shed 0 bases, J shed 8 bases, and the junction held 4 bases outside the gene matches.

The CDR3 region is CASSPLTGLYGYTF. DNA for the CDR3: TGTGCCAGCTCACCCTTAACAGGCCTCTATGGCTACACCTTC. This chain uses TRBV18 with TRBJ1-2; a possible D gene is TRBD1 (5 bases). The V end was cut by 3 bases, the J end by 4 bases, with 12 bases between. The length of the CDR3 is 14 residues. The V gene's germline CDR1 is KGHSH and CDR2 LQKENI.

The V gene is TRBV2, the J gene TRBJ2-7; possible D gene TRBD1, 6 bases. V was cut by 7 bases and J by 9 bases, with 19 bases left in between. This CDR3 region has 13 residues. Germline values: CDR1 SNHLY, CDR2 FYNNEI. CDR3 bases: TGTGCCAGCACGGGACACGGACGCCTTGGGCAGTACTTC. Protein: CASTGHGRLGQYF. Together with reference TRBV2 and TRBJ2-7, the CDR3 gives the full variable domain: EPEVTQTPSHQVTQMGQEVILRCVPISNHLYFYWYRQILGQKVEFLVSFYNNEISEKSEIFDDQFSVERPDGSNFTLKIRSTKLEDSAMYFCASTGHGRLGQYFGPGTRLTVT.

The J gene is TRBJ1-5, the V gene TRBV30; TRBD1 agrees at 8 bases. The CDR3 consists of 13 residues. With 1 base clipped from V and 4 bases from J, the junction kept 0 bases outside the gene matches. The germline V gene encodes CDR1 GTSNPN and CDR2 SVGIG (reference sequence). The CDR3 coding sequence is TGTGCCTGGAGTGACAGGGGGAATCAGCCCCAGCATTTT. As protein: CAWSDRGNQPQHF.

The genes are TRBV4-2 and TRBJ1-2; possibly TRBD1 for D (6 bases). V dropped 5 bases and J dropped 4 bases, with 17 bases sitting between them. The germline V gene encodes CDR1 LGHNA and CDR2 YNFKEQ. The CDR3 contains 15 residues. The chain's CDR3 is CASSNRKQGAYGYTF. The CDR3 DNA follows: TGTGCCAGCAGCAACAGGAAACAGGGTGCCTATGGCTACACCTTC.

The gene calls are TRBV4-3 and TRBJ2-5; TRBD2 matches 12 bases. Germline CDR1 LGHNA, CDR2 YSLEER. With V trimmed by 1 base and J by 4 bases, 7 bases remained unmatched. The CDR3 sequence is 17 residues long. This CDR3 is CASSQGIEGLAGETQYF. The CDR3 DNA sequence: TGCGCCAGCAGCCAAGGTATCGAGGGACTAGCGGGAGAGACCCAGTACTTC.

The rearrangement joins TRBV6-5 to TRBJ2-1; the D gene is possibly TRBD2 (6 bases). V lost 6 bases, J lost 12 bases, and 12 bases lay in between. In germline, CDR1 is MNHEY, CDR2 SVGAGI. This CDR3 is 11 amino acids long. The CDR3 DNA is TGTGCCAGCAGGACGTTGGAGGGGCAGTTCTTC. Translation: CASRTLEGQFF.

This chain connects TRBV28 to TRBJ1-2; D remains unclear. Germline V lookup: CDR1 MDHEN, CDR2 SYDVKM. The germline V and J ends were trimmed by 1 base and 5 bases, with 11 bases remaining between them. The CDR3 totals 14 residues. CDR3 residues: CASSLSEGAYGYTF. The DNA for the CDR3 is TGTGCCAGCAGTTTATCGGAGGGAGCATATGGCTACACCTTC.

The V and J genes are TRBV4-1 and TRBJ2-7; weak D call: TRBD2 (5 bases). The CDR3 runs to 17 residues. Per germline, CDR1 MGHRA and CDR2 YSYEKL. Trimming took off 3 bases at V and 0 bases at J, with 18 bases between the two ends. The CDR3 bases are TGCGCCAGCAGCCATACAATTCCGGGATCGAGCTCCTACGAGCAGTACTTC. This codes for CASSHTIPGSSSYEQYF.

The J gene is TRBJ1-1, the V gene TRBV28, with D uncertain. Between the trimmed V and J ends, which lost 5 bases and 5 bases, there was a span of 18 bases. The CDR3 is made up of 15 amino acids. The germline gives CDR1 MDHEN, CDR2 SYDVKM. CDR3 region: CASSAIWGEVTEAFF. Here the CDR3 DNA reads TGTGCCAGCAGTGCGATATGGGGAGAGGTTACTGAAGCTTTCTTT. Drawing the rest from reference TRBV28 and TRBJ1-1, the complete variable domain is DVKVTQSSRYLVKRTGEKVFLECVQDMDHENMFWYRQDPGLGLRLIYFSYDVKMKEKGDIPEGYSVSREKKERFSLILESASTNQTSMYLCASSAIWGEVTEAFFGQGTRLTVV.

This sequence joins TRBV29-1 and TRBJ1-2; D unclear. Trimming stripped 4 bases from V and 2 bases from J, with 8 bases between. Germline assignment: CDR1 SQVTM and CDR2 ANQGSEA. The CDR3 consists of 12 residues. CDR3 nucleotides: TGCAGCGTTGTGACGGAGAACTATGGCTACACCTTC. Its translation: CSVVTENYGYTF.

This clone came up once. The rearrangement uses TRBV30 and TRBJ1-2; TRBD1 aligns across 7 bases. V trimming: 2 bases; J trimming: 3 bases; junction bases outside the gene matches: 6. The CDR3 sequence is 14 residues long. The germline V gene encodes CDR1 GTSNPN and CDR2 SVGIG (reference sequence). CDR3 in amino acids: CAWSWGQGDYGYTF. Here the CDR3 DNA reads TGTGCCTGGAGTTGGGGGCAGGGGGACTATGGCTACACCTTC.

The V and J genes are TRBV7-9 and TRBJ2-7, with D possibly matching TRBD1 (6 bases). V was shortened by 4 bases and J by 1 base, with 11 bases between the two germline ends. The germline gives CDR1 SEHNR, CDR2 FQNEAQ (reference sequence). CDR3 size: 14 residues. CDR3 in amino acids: CASSSRDKSYEQYF. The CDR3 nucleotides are TGTGCCAGCAGCTCCCGGGACAAGTCCTACGAGCAGTACTTC. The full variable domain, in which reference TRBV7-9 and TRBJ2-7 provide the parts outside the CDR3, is DTGVSQNPRHKITKRGQNVTFRCDPISEHNRLYWYRQTLGQGPEFLTYFQNEAQLEKSRLLSDRFSAERPKGSFSTLEIQRTEQGDSAMYLCASSSRDKSYEQYFGPGTRLTVT.

The CDR3: CASSSSDRAKPYEQYF. CDR3 DNA: TGTGCCAGCAGCTCCTCGGACAGGGCGAAACCCTACGAGCAGTACTTC. The chain combines TRBV28 with TRBJ2-7, with 8 bases identical to TRBD1. This CDR3 contains 16 residues. The trim removed 6 bases at V and 2 bases at J, leaving 12 bases unmatched. Germline V CDR1 and CDR2: MDHEN, SYDVKM. Looking up the rest from reference TRBV28 and TRBJ2-7 gives the full variable domain: DVKVTQSSRYLVKRTGEKVFLECVQDMDHENMFWYRQDPGLGLRLIYFSYDVKMKEKGDIPEGYSVSREKKERFSLILESASTNQTSMYLCASSSSDRAKPYEQYFGPGTRLTVT.

Here the CDR3 DNA reads TGCGCCAGCAGCCAGGGACAGGTACGGTCACCCCTCCACTTT. Translation: CASSQGQVRSPLHF. V is TRBV4-1 and J is TRBJ1-6, with 8 bases lining up with TRBD1. Germline V gives CDR1 MGHRA, CDR2 YSYEKL. This CDR3 has 14 amino acids. Trimming removed 3 bases from V and 10 bases from J; junction bases left unmatched: 5.

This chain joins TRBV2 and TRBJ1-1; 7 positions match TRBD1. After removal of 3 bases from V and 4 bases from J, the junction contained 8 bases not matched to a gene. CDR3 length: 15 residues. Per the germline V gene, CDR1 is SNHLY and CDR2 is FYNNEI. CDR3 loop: CASSEEGARVTEAFF. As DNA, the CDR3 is TGTGCCAGCAGTGAGGAGGGGGCGAGGGTCACTGAAGCTTTCTTT.

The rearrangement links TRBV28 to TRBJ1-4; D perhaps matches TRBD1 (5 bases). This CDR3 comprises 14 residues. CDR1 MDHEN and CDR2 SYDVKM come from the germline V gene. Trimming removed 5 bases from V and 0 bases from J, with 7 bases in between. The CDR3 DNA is TGTGCCAGCAGTCCGACAGCAACTAATGAAAAACTGTTTTTT. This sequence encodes CASSPTATNEKLFF. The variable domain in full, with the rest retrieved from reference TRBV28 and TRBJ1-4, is DVKVTQSSRYLVKRTGEKVFLECVQDMDHENMFWYRQDPGLGLRLIYFSYDVKMKEKGDIPEGYSVSREKKERFSLILESASTNQTSMYLCASSPTATNEKLFFGSGTQLSVL.

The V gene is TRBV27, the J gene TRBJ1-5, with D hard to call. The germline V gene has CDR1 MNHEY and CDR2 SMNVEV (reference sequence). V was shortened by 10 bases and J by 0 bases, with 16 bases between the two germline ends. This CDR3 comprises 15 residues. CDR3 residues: CATAPGVSSNQPQHF. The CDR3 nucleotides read TGTGCCACCGCCCCGGGAGTTTCTAGCAATCAGCCCCAGCATTTT.

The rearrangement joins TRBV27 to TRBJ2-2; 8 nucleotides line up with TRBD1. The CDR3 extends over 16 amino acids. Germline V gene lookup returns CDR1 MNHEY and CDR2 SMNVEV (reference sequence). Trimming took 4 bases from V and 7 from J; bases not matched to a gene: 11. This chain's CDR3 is CASSSVGTGGFGELFF. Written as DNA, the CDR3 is TGTGCCAGCAGTTCAGTTGGGACAGGAGGATTCGGGGAGCTGTTTTTT.

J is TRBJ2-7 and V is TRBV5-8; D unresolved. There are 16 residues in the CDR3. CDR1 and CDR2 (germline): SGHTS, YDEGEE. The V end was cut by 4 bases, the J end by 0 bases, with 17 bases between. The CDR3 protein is CASSQASARSSYEQYF. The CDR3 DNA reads TGTGCCAGCAGCCAGGCCTCGGCGCGAAGCTCCTACGAGCAGTACTTC.

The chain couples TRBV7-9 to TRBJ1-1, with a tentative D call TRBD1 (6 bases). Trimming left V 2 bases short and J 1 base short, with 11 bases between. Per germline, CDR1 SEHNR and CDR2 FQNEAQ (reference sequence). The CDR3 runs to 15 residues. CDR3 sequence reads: CASSLRAQGNTEAFF. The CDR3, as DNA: TGTGCCAGCAGCTTACGCGCACAGGGGAACACTGAAGCTTTCTTT.

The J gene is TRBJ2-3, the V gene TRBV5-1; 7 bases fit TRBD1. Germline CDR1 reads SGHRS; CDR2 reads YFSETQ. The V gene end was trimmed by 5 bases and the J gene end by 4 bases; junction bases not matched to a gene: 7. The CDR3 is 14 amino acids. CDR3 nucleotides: TGCGCCAGCAGACTCCACAGGGGTGCAGATACGCAGTATTTT. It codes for CASRLHRGADTQYF.